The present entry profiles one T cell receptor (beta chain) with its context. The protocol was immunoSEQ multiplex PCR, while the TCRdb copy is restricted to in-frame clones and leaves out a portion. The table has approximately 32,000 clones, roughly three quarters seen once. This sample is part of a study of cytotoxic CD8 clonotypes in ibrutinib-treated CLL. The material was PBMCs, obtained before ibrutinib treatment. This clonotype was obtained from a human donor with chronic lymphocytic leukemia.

CDR3 coding DNA: TGTGCCATCGGAACGACAACATCGAACACCGGGGAGCTGTTTTTT. It is translated as CAIGTTTSNTGELFF. The chain employs TRBV10-3 and TRBJ2-2; D uncertain. Trimming took off 8 bases at V and 0 bases at J, with 13 bases between the two ends. The CDR3 has 15 amino acids. Germline V CDR1 and CDR2: ENHRY, SYGVKD.